The next 20 T cell receptor beta chains were all read from a single sample in a study of T cell responses to AZD1222 COVID-19 vaccine. TCRdb's table, derived via immunoSEQ multiplex PCR, lists solely in-frame clones and lacks some. The sample records roughly 110,000 clones, 70% to 90% being singletons. Sequencing was performed on peripheral blood, taken 28 days after the second AZD1222 dose. Receptor source: an adult who received the AZD1222 COVID-19 vaccine.

V is TRBV19 and J is TRBJ1-4, with 9 bases matching TRBD1. Germline lookup yields CDR1 LNHDA and CDR2 SQIVND (reference sequence). V lost 7 bases, J lost 4 bases, and 4 bases stayed unmatched. CDR3 size: 14 residues. This chain's CDR3 is CASTPGQGNEKLFF. In nucleotides, the CDR3 is TGTGCCAGTACCCCGGGACAGGGTAATGAAAAACTGTTTTTT.

The chain combines TRBV19 with TRBJ1-2, with D unresolved. The CDR3 sequence is 14 residues long. Germline V CDR1 and CDR2: LNHDA, SQIVND (reference sequence). V gave up 7 bases and J gave up 1 base, with 13 bases separating them. CDR3 loop: CASTLGLINYGYTF. CDR3 DNA sequence: TGTGCCAGTACCCTAGGCCTGATTAACTATGGCTACACCTTC.

The chain couples TRBV28 to TRBJ1-2, with D perhaps matching TRBD1 (5 bases). Germline CDR1 is MDHEN and CDR2 is SYDVKM. The CDR3 loop spans 14 amino acids. V lost 8 bases, J lost 0 bases, and 13 bases lay in between. The CDR3 region is CASFSTAPNYGYTF. In DNA form, the CDR3 reads TGTGCCAGCTTCTCGACAGCCCCTAACTATGGCTACACCTTC.

V and J are TRBV5-1 and TRBJ2-3; D remains ambiguous. Germline V gives CDR1 SGHRS, CDR2 YFSETQ. The V end was cut by 2 bases, the J end by 6 bases, with 10 bases between. CDR3 length: 13 residues. This CDR3 is CASSFTNTDTQYF. Written as DNA, the CDR3 is TGCGCCAGCAGCTTCACGAACACGGATACGCAGTATTTT. Full variable domain (rest looked up from reference TRBV5-1 and TRBJ2-3): KAGVTQTPRYLIKTRGQQVTLSCSPISGHRSVSWYQQTPGQGLQFLFEYFSETQRNKGNFPGRFSGRQFSNSRSEMNVSTLELGDSALYLCASSFTNTDTQYFGPGTRLTVL.

J is TRBJ2-3 and V is TRBV4-2, with 7 bases identical to TRBD2. Germline trimming cut 0 bases from V and 1 base from J; bases unmatched to any gene: 1. The germline V gene has CDR1 LGHNA and CDR2 YNFKEQ. The CDR3 is 15 residues long. For the CDR3, the DNA is TGTGCCAGCAGCCAAGAGGGGAGGGGCACAGATACGCAGTATTTT. Residues: CASSQEGRGTDTQYF.

The chain employs TRBV12-3 or TRBV12-4 and TRBJ2-7; D remains unclear. V was pared by 3 bases and J by 4 bases, with 7 bases between. The CDR3 contains 12 residues. CDR3 sequence: CASSFGLYEQYF. CDR3 nucleotide sequence: TGTGCCAGCAGTTTTGGCCTTTACGAGCAGTACTTC.

This chain joins TRBV30 and TRBJ1-4, with 9 positions matching TRBD1. Germline V lookup: CDR1 GTSNPN, CDR2 SVGIG (reference sequence). V dropped 3 bases and J dropped 7; count of bases not matched to a gene: 12. This CDR3 spans 16 amino acids. The CDR3 loop is CAWSLAPGQGGEKLFF. The CDR3 bases are TGTGCCTGGAGCCTAGCTCCGGGACAGGGTGGTGAAAAACTGTTTTTT. The full variable domain, rest sourced from reference TRBV30 and TRBJ1-4, is SQTIHQWPATLVQPVGSPLSLECTVEGTSNPNLYWYRQAAGRGLQLLFYSVGIGQISSEVPQNLSASRPQDRQFILSSKKLLLSDSGFYLCAWSLAPGQGGEKLFFGSGTQLSVL.

V gene TRBV6-5 combines with J gene TRBJ1-1; weak D call: TRBD1 (5 bases). There are 12 residues in the CDR3. Germline-derived CDR1 and CDR2 are MNHEY and SVGAGI. V was shortened by 7 bases and J by 8 bases, with 14 bases between the two germline ends. As DNA, the CDR3 is TGTGCCAGCATTAACGGGGCTATGGAAGCTTTCTTT. Its protein product is CASINGAMEAFF.

This rearrangement joins TRBV9 to TRBJ2-5; 8 nucleotides agree with TRBD2. The CDR3 length is 15 residues. J lost 5 bases, V lost 3 bases, and 9 bases had no gene match. Germline V gene sequence: CDR1 SGDLS, CDR2 YYNGEE. CDR3 sequence reads: CASSAGGSAEETQYF. In DNA form, the CDR3 reads TGTGCCAGCAGCGCGGGAGGGTCAGCGGAGGAGACCCAGTACTTC.

The chain joins TRBV28 to TRBJ2-7; weak D call: TRBD1 (5 bases). CDR1 is MDHEN, CDR2 SYDVKM, per germline. With 6 bases removed from V and 3 bases from J, the gap between germline ends came to 12 bases. This CDR3 has 13 amino acids. The CDR3 DNA follows: TGTGCCAGCAGCCAAGGGGTGGGCTACGAGCAGTACTTC. It encodes CASSQGVGYEQYF.

The chain combines TRBV4-3 with TRBJ1-2; maybe TRBD1 (5 bases). Germline V gene lookup returns CDR1 LGHNA and CDR2 YSLEER. V gave up 1 base and J gave up 8 bases, with 20 bases separating them. The CDR3 contains 16 residues. The CDR3 DNA follows: TGCGCCAGCAGCCAAGGAACAGGTCCGCCGCTCTGGGGCTACACCTTC. This translates into CASSQGTGPPLWGYTF.

This clone was observed a single time. The chain carries TRBV5-4 and TRBJ1-2, with D tentatively TRBD1 (5 bases). The CDR3 is 15 amino acids. Trimming shortened V by 0 bases and J by 4 bases, and 13 bases separated the two germline ends. Germline CDR1 and CDR2: SGHNT and YYREEE (reference sequence). CDR3 loop: CASSLETRGSYGYTF. CDR3 DNA: TGTGCCAGCAGCTTGGAAACCCGGGGGAGCTATGGCTACACCTTC.

The chain couples TRBV5-4 to TRBJ1-4; unclear D gene. V was cut by 4 bases and J by 8 bases, with 12 bases left in between. CDR3 size: 13 residues. Germline CDR1 reads SGHNT; CDR2 reads YYREEE (reference sequence). The CDR3 loop is CASSPLPGEKLFF. CDR3 sequence (DNA): TGTGCCAGCAGCCCCCTCCCCGGGGAAAAACTGTTTTTT.

Only one count was recorded for this clone. This chain links TRBV27 with TRBJ2-6, with D possibly matching TRBD1 (6 bases). Germline assignment: CDR1 MNHEY and CDR2 SMNVEV (reference sequence). V was cut by 7 bases and J by 0 bases, with 10 bases left in between. This CDR3 has 15 residues. The CDR3 nucleotides read TGTGCCAGCATGAACAGGGTCTCTGGGGCCAACGTCCTGACTTTC. Encoded protein: CASMNRVSGANVLTF.

The V call is TRBV4-1, the J call TRBJ1-4; TRBD1 aligns across 10 bases. The CDR3 length is 16 residues. V lost 4 bases and J lost 8; bases outside the gene matches: 10. Germline V CDR1 and CDR2: MGHRA, YSYEKL. The CDR3 DNA sequence: TGCGCCAGCAGCCGGGGTTCCGGGACAGGGGACGAAAAACTGTTTTTT. It translates to CASSRGSGTGDEKLFF.

The rearrangement uses TRBV19 and TRBJ2-1; 8 bases are a match to TRBD2. The CDR3 is 15 amino acids. The ends lost 0 bases at V and 11 bases at J; junction bases unmatched: 9. CDR1 LNHDA and CDR2 SQIVND come from the germline V gene (reference sequence). The CDR3: CASSIDGFGGAQQFF. The CDR3 region has the DNA TGTGCCAGTAGTATAGACGGTTTCGGGGGGGCCCAGCAGTTCTTC.

The chain couples TRBV5-1 to TRBJ2-5; D remains unclear. Trimming left V 2 bases short and J 1 base short, with 0 bases between. The germline gives CDR1 SGHRS, CDR2 YFSETQ. There are 11 residues in the CDR3. The CDR3 spells CASSFQETQYF. Written as DNA, the CDR3 is TGCGCCAGCAGCTTCCAAGAGACCCAGTACTTC.

This chain joins TRBV3-1 (or the pseudogene TRBV3-2) and TRBJ2-7, with no clear D. Germline V gives CDR1 LGHDT, CDR2 YNNKEL (reference sequence). This CDR3 spans 14 amino acids. V was shortened by 4 bases and J by 0 bases, with 10 bases between the two germline ends. DNA for the CDR3: TGTGCCAGCAGCCTACTTGGGGACTCCTACGAGCAGTACTTC. Amino acids: CASSLLGDSYEQYF.

V and J are TRBV19 and TRBJ1-4, with TRBD1 as a possible D gene (5 bases). CDR3 length: 14 amino acids. Germline assignment: CDR1 LNHDA and CDR2 SQIVND (reference sequence). V was pared by 7 bases and J by 3 bases, with 12 bases between. The CDR3 loop is CASTFAGPNEKLFF. The CDR3 DNA follows: TGTGCCAGTACTTTTGCAGGGCCTAATGAAAAACTGTTTTTT.

In its sample, this clone was seen once. The chain carries TRBV6-5 and TRBJ1-1, with 9 bases aligning to TRBD1. The CDR3 runs 13 residues. Trimming removed 9 bases from V and 7 bases from J; junction bases left unmatched: 9. Germline lookup yields CDR1 MNHEY and CDR2 SVGAGI. The CDR3 bases are TGTGCCAGTCAGGCAGGACAGGGGCTTGAAGCTTTCTTT. Encoded protein: CASQAGQGLEAFF.